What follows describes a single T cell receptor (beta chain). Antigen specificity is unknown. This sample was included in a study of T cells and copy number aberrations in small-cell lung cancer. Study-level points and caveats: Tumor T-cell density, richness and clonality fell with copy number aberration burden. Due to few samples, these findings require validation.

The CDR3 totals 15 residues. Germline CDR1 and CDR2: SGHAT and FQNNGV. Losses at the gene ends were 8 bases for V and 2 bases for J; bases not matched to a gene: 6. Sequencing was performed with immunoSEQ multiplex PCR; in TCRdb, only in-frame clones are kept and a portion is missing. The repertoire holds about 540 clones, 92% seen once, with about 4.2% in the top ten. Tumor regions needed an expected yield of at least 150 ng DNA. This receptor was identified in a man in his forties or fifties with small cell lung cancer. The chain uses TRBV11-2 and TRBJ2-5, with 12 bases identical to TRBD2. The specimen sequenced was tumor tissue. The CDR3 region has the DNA TGTGCCAGCGGGCTAGCGGGGGGGTATCAAGAGACCCAGTACTTC. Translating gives CASGLAGGYQETQYF. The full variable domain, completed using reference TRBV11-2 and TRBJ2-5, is EAGVAQSPRYKIIEKRQSVAFWCNPISGHATLYWYQQILGQGPKLLIQFQNNGVVDDSQLPKDRFSAERLKGVDSTLKIQPAKLEDSAVYLCASGLAGGYQETQYFGPGTRLLVL.